This T cell receptor (beta chain) is drawn from a study of T cells in Graves' hyperthyroidism and ophthalmopathy. At the level of the study: Sampling of peripheral blood happened at initial diagnosis, prior to any treatment. Study-level results: Also found in blood were most expanded thyroid clonotypes above 0.001.

This clonotype was seen more than once but under ten times. Its specificity is not known. Authors of the study amplified TCR beta CDR3 regions from RNA transcripts. HTBI primers were employed in a first-round RT-PCR of the TCR CDR3. TCRdb reprocessed the multiplex PCR reads via MiXCR and lists one record per CDR3 protein. The table has approximately 560,000 distinct CDR3 sequences, around 16% seen once. A 10 ml volume of fresh peripheral blood provided the PBMCs. CDR3 length: 14 residues. V lost 3 bases to trimming and J lost 4 bases, with 12 bases between them. The TCR was taken from a woman aged 30 to 39 with Graves' hyperthyroidism. Sequencing was performed on blood. The chain combines TRBV12-3 or TRBV12-4 with TRBJ2-5, with a possible D match to TRBD1 (5 bases). The CDR3 DNA is TGTGCCAGCAGTTTGGGTCAGGGTATAGAGACCCAGTACTTC. Translation gives CASSLGQGIETQYF.